The 4 T cell receptor beta chains in this list originate from one sample, sequenced in a study of blood T cell repertoires in COVID-19. Data came from immunoSEQ multiplex PCR; TCRdb stores just in-frame clones and leaves some out. Seen here are fewer than 450,000 clones, about 90% observed once, and the top ten hold around 3.5%. The sample consisted of peripheral blood. These TCRs come from a woman aged 18 to 35 who had recovered from COVID-19.

This clone appeared a single time. The rearrangement joins TRBV18 to TRBJ1-5; D remains unclear. Germline lookup yields CDR1 KGHSH and CDR2 LQKENI. CDR3 length equals 17 residues. V dropped 5 bases and J dropped 0 bases, with 17 bases sitting between them. The CDR3 is CASSSDTAPLSNQPQHF. CDR3 sequence (DNA): TGTGCCAGCTCATCGGATACAGCCCCCCTTAGCAATCAGCCCCAGCATTTT. Looking up the rest from reference TRBV18 and TRBJ1-5 gives the full variable domain: NAGVMQNPRHLVRRRGQEARLRCSPMKGHSHVYWYRQLPEEGLKFMVYLQKENIIDESGMPKERFSAEFPKEGPSILRIQQVVRGDSAAYFCASSSDTAPLSNQPQHFGDGTRLSIL.

The chain combines TRBV7-2 with TRBJ2-3; D is unresolved. The CDR3 loop spans 14 amino acids. Germline CDR1 SGHTA, CDR2 FQGNSA. The V end lost 4 bases, the J end lost 7 bases, and 15 bases lay between the germline ends. CDR3 region: CASSSQTSTYTQYF. Here the CDR3 DNA reads TGTGCCAGCAGCTCTCAAACTTCGACTTATACGCAGTATTTT.

This chain connects TRBV4-3 to TRBJ2-2; TRBD2 agrees at 13 bases. CDR3 size: 18 residues. Looked up from germline, CDR1 is LGHNA and CDR2 is YSLEER. With V trimmed by 3 bases and J by 4 bases, 8 bases remained unmatched. CDR3 nucleotide sequence: TGCGCCAGCAGCCACGGGACTAGCGGGACCCAGGTCACCGGGGAGCTGTTTTTT. It is translated as CASSHGTSGTQVTGELFF.

The chain is built from TRBV11-3 and TRBJ2-4; no clear D. The CDR3 covers 20 residues. The V end lost 0 bases, the J end lost 0 bases, and 21 bases lay between the germline ends. Germline CDR1 and CDR2: SGHNT and YENEEA. CDR3: CASSLDGWLINPSAKNIQYF. The DNA for the CDR3 is TGTGCCAGCAGCTTAGATGGTTGGCTGATAAACCCATCAGCCAAAAACATTCAGTACTTC.